Below, 14 T cell receptor beta chains from the same sample are listed, as sequenced in a study of identical twins. One entry per CDR3 protein, called by TCRdb with MiXCR from the 5' RACE reads. The data contain fewer than 450,000 distinct CDR3 sequences, roughly 9% of them singletons. The material sequenced was naive T cells sorted from blood. These receptors all come from a woman between 50 and 59 years old in good health.

This clonotype turned up a few times. J is TRBJ2-1 and V is TRBV2; the D gene is possibly TRBD2 (5 bases). Germline CDR1 and CDR2: SNHLY and FYNNEI. V was cut by 6 bases and J by 0 bases, with 12 bases left in between. The CDR3 loop spans 15 amino acids. DNA of the CDR3: TGTGCCAGCAGCGTCGACACTAGCTCCTACAATGAGCAGTTCTTC. Translating gives CASSVDTSSYNEQFF.

This clonotype has more than one count but fewer than ten. The V gene is TRBV12-3 or TRBV12-4, the J gene TRBJ2-1; TRBD1 matches 7 bases. This CDR3 has 13 amino acids. V dropped 6 bases and J dropped 8; count of bases not matched to a gene: 7. The chain's CDR3 is CASRSQGVHEQFF. In DNA, the CDR3 is TGTGCCAGCAGGTCCCAGGGGGTCCATGAGCAGTTCTTC.

Many counts were recorded for this clonotype. The gene calls are TRBV15 and TRBJ2-7; tentatively, D is TRBD1 (6 bases). Between the trimmed V and J ends, which lost 5 bases and 5 bases, there was a span of 16 bases. The germline gives CDR1 LNHNV, CDR2 YYDKDF (reference sequence). The CDR3 sequence is 14 residues long. CDR3 DNA: TGTGCCACCAGCCAAGCGGCTAGGGGGAACGAGCAGTACTTC. Residues: CATSQAARGNEQYF.

This clonotype was seen at least ten times. The chain joins TRBV4-1 to TRBJ2-7; no reliable D call. Germline CDR1 is MGHRA and CDR2 is YSYEKL. The V end lost 3 bases, the J end lost 9 bases, and 21 bases lay between the germline ends. The CDR3 totals 15 residues. This CDR3 reads CASSQPEMAAQRQYV. As DNA, the CDR3 is TGCGCCAGCAGCCAGCCCGAGATGGCGGCGCAGAGGCAGTACGTC.

This clonotype was found many times. The chain joins TRBV24-1 to TRBJ1-1; TRBD1 agrees at 7 bases. Looked up from germline, CDR1 is KGHDR and CDR2 is SFDVKD. V was clipped by 4 bases and J by 5 bases; unmatched bases: 3. The CDR3 runs to 13 residues. The DNA of the CDR3 is TGTGCCACCAGTGAAACAGGGGTTACTGAAGCTTTCTTT. Its protein is CATSETGVTEAFF.

This clonotype was observed a few times. The rearrangement links TRBV29-1 to TRBJ2-1, with 7 positions matching TRBD2. Looked up from germline, CDR1 is SQVTM and CDR2 is ANQGSEA. The V segment lost 6 bases and the J segment 4 bases; nucleotides outside the gene matches: 6. This CDR3 spans 13 amino acids. The CDR3 bases are TGCAGCGTCGCCGGGACTACGTACAATGAGCAGTTCTTC. It translates to CSVAGTTYNEQFF.

The table lists this clonotype with a few counts. The V gene is TRBV20-1, the J gene TRBJ2-3; 10 bases are shared with TRBD2. The CDR3 sequence is 16 residues long. The junction had 11 bases not matched to a gene; V was cut back by 3 bases and J by 5 bases. Germline CDR1 reads DFQATT; CDR2 reads SNEGSKA (reference sequence). CDR3 coding DNA: TGCAGTGCTAGTAAGGGCCTAGCGGGAGTTGGAGATACGCAGTATTTT. Translating it yields CSASKGLAGVGDTQYF.

This clonotype was seen repeatedly, ten times or more. V gene TRBV12-3 or TRBV12-4 combines with J gene TRBJ2-1; a possible D gene is TRBD2 (5 bases). The CDR3 is 12 residues long. Trimming shortened V by 8 bases and J by 0 bases, and 5 bases separated the two germline ends. The CDR3 nucleotides read TGTGCCAGCGGGAGCTCCTACAATGAGCAGTTCTTC. Translating gives CASGSSYNEQFF.

The chain employs TRBV12-5 and TRBJ2-4; D gene unclear. The ends were cut back, 5 bases at V and 6 bases at J, with 11 bases in the middle. Germline V gene data show CDR1 as LGHNT and CDR2 as FRNRAP. This CDR3 spans 13 amino acids. CDR3 sequence reads: CASGVSGLNIQYF. The CDR3 bases are TGTGCTAGTGGTGTCTCTGGGTTAAACATTCAGTACTTC. The variable domain in full, with the rest retrieved from reference TRBV12-5 and TRBJ2-4, is DARVTQTPRHKVTEMGQEVTMRCQPILGHNTVFWYRQTMMQGLELLAYFRNRAPLDDSGMPKDRFSAEMPDATLATLKIQPSEPRDSAVYFCASGVSGLNIQYFGAGTRLSVL.

This clonotype was picked up many times. The V call is TRBV25-1, the J call TRBJ2-5, with 12 bases lining up with TRBD2. V shed 1 base and J 4 bases; nucleotides not matched to a gene: 7. Looked up from germline, CDR1 is MGHDK and CDR2 is SYGVNS. The CDR3 contains 17 residues. The CDR3 DNA sequence: TGTGCCAGCAGTGAATCTGTGACTAGCGGGAGAGGAGAGACCCAGTACTTC. Its protein product is CASSESVTSGRGETQYF.

Notes on this clonotype: Its ends do not fully match the called genes, so a read error is possible. The V gene is TRBV2, the J gene TRBJ2-5; D gene uncertain. In germline, CDR1 is SNHLY, CDR2 FYNNEI. The CDR3 consists of 14 residues. The chain's CDR3 is CPSSEARWAETQYF. Written as DNA, the CDR3 is TGTCCCAGCAGTGAAGCGCGATGGGCAGAGACCCAGTACTTC.

The CDR3: CASSAAGQPTDGANVLTF. The CDR3 nucleotides are TGTGCCAGCAGCGCAGCGGGACAACCGACGGATGGGGCCAACGTCCTGACTTTC. This chain uses TRBV9 with TRBJ2-6; the D gene is possibly TRBD2 (7 bases). The CDR3 is 18 residues long. V shed 3 bases and J shed 3 bases, with 19 bases lying between them. Germline CDR1 reads SGDLS; CDR2 reads YYNGEE.

This clonotype was counted a few times. The V call is TRBV5-5, the J call TRBJ2-5; 8 bases match TRBD1. From germline, CDR1 is SGHKS and CDR2 YYEKEE (reference sequence). J gave up 3 bases and V 3 bases, and 10 bases lay outside the gene matches. The CDR3 covers 16 residues. CDR3 protein: CASSSLTGEKKETQYF. The CDR3 DNA reads TGTGCCAGCAGCTCTTTGACAGGGGAAAAGAAAGAGACCCAGTACTTC.

This clonotype was recorded a few times. The chain links TRBV10-1 to TRBJ2-5; TRBD2 matches at 8 bases. The germline V gene encodes CDR1 WNHNN and CDR2 SYGVQD (reference sequence). This CDR3 is built from 15 residues. V shed 5 bases, J shed 4 bases, and the junction held 9 bases outside the gene matches. CDR3 coding DNA: TGCGCCAGCAGTTCGGAAGCGGGAGCGGGAGAGACCCAGTACTTC. Translated, it gives CASSSEAGAGETQYF.